These 25 T cell receptor beta chains share one sample of origin, sequenced in a study of blood T cell repertoires in COVID-19. Method: immunoSEQ multiplex PCR; TCRdb's copy keeps in-frame clones and lacks some. The sample shows hundreds of thousands of clones, roughly 83% of them seen only once. What was sequenced was peripheral blood. These receptors were obtained from a woman in her fifties or sixties with acute or convalescent COVID-19.

The chain has TRBV11-2 and TRBJ1-6; perhaps TRBD1 as D (6 bases). CDR1 is SGHAT, CDR2 FQNNGV, per germline. V lost 1 base and J 10 bases, leaving 14 bases between the germline ends. The CDR3 contains 15 residues. CDR3 sequence reads: CASSLVVTGGSPLHF. The CDR3, as DNA: TGTGCCAGCAGCTTAGTCGTGACAGGTGGATCACCCCTCCACTTT.

The J gene is TRBJ1-6, the V gene TRBV6-5; 9 bases are shared with TRBD1. Germline CDR1 is MNHEY and CDR2 is SVGAGI. The CDR3 is 15 amino acids. V lost 2 bases and J lost 8; bases outside the gene matches: 4. The CDR3, as DNA: TGTGCCAGCAGTTACATGGGACAGGGAGATTCACCCCTCCACTTT. It translates to CASSYMGQGDSPLHF.

The chain has TRBV4-2 and TRBJ1-5, with D possibly TRBD1 on 6 matching bases. This CDR3 contains 16 residues. The germline CDR1 and CDR2 sequences are LGHNA and YNFKEQ. Deletions cut 3 bases from V and 2 bases from J, with 14 bases between. The CDR3 nucleotides read TGTGCCAGCAGCCAGTCCCGGGGGGCGGGCAATCAGCCCCAGCATTTT. It specifies CASSQSRGAGNQPQHF.

The rearrangement joins TRBV5-1 to TRBJ2-7; TRBD1 matches 10 bases. The CDR3 runs 14 residues. Germline CDR1 reads SGHRS; CDR2 reads YFSETQ. Trimming at V came to 2 bases and at J to 3 bases, leaving 2 bases not matched to a gene. The CDR3 bases are TGCGCCAGCAGCTTAGGGACAGGGGTCTACGAGCAGTACTTC. Amino acid sequence: CASSLGTGVYEQYF.

This chain joins TRBV5-6 and TRBJ1-1; D is undetermined. This CDR3 region has 16 residues. Germline V lookup: CDR1 SGHDT, CDR2 YYEEEE. Trimming left V 5 bases short and J 4 bases short, with 21 bases between. CDR3 region: CASSLLIQTFGTEAFF. Written as DNA, the CDR3 is TGTGCCAGCAGTCTTTTAATACAGACATTTGGCACTGAAGCTTTCTTT.

The chain recombines TRBV29-1 with TRBJ2-3; 9 nucleotides align to TRBD1. This CDR3 spans 15 amino acids. V dropped 7 bases and J dropped 2; count of bases not matched to a gene: 10. Per the germline V gene, CDR1 is SQVTM and CDR2 is ANQGSEA. CDR3 in amino acids: CSGTAGTGFTDTQYF. As DNA, the CDR3 is TGCAGCGGAACCGCCGGGACAGGGTTCACAGATACGCAGTATTTT.

This chain uses TRBV5-6 with TRBJ1-3, with 8 positions matching TRBD1. Germline lookup yields CDR1 SGHDT and CDR2 YYEEEE. The length of the CDR3 is 14 residues. With V trimmed by 3 bases and J by 4 bases, 3 bases remained unmatched. DNA for the CDR3: TGTGCCAGCAGCTGGACAGGGCTAGGAAACACCATATATTTT. Amino acid sequence: CASSWTGLGNTIYF.

This chain connects TRBV4-2 to TRBJ2-4; TRBD2 matches at 8 bases. This CDR3 region has 15 residues. Germline assignment: CDR1 LGHNA and CDR2 YNFKEQ. V gave up 3 bases and J gave up 16 bases; unmatched junction bases: 17. The CDR3 sequence: CASSHTPWPGLARYF. CDR3 nucleotide sequence: TGTGCCAGCAGCCACACCCCCTGGCCAGGACTAGCAAGATACTTC.

The chain joins TRBV7-8 to TRBJ2-7, with 7 bases aligning to TRBD1. CDR1 and CDR2 from the germline V gene are SGHVS and FQNEAQ. The trim removed 1 base at V and 6 bases at J, leaving 12 bases unmatched. The CDR3 has 16 residues. The CDR3 nucleotides read TGTGCCAGCAGCTTAGTATCTGGGACAGTCAGTGGCGAGCAGTACTTC. Translation: CASSLVSGTVSGEQYF.

The V and J genes are TRBV28 and TRBJ2-7, with TRBD1 identical over 8 bases. The germline gives CDR1 MDHEN, CDR2 SYDVKM. This CDR3 contains 14 residues. J lost 2 bases, V lost 5 bases, and 5 bases had no gene match. The CDR3 region has the DNA TGTGCCAGCAGTCTCTCGGGACAGGCCTACGAGCAGTACTTC. It codes for CASSLSGQAYEQYF.

The CDR3 region is CASSQEFSGRGNEQFF. In DNA form, the CDR3 reads TGCGCCAGCAGCCAAGAATTCAGCGGGAGGGGGAATGAGCAGTTCTTC. The chain combines TRBV4-1 with TRBJ2-1; 10 bases map to TRBD2. J lost 7 bases, V lost 0 bases, and 6 bases had no gene match. The CDR3 covers 16 residues. Germline CDR1 reads MGHRA; CDR2 reads YSYEKL.

The chain joins TRBV5-1 to TRBJ2-7; D is perhaps TRBD1 (6 bases). Trimming took off 4 bases at V and 6 bases at J, with 14 bases between the two ends. The CDR3 length is 13 residues. The germline gives CDR1 SGHRS, CDR2 YFSETQ. CDR3 amino acids: CASSARTDVEQYF. The CDR3, as DNA: TGCGCCAGCAGCGCACGGACAGATGTCGAGCAGTACTTC.

The chain joins TRBV7-2 to TRBJ2-4, with D possibly matching TRBD2 (6 bases). The CDR3 runs to 15 residues. V lost 4 bases, J lost 3 bases, and 13 bases lay in between. CDR1 and CDR2 from the germline V gene are SGHTA and FQGNSA. CDR3 sequence reads: CASSSKRADKNIQYF. CDR3 coding DNA: TGTGCCAGCAGCTCCAAGCGGGCGGACAAAAACATTCAGTACTTC.

The chain carries TRBV7-8 and TRBJ2-7; 8 bases match TRBD2. Per the germline V gene, CDR1 is SGHVS and CDR2 is FQNEAQ. V lost 8 bases, J lost 5 bases, and 20 bases stayed unmatched. This CDR3 is 17 amino acids long. CDR3 sequence: CASSNGAAGVRFHEQYF. The CDR3 DNA reads as TGTGCCAGCTCAAATGGGGCAGCGGGGGTCCGGTTCCACGAGCAGTACTTC.

This chain connects TRBV6-5 to TRBJ1-6; 8 nucleotides agree with TRBD1. From germline, CDR1 is MNHEY and CDR2 SVGAGI. This CDR3 comprises 13 residues. Trimming took 6 bases from V and 9 from J; bases not matched to a gene: 4. CDR3 coding DNA: TGTGCCAGCAGCTACGGGACAGGTTCACCCCTCCACTTT. Encoded protein: CASSYGTGSPLHF.

V gene TRBV3-1 (or the pseudogene TRBV3-2) combines with J gene TRBJ2-5; TRBD1 is a possible D gene (6 bases). Trimming shortened V by 4 bases and J by 3 bases, and 15 bases separated the two germline ends. Looked up from germline, CDR1 is LGHDT and CDR2 is YNNKEL (reference sequence). The length of the CDR3 is 15 residues. The CDR3 spells CASSRGQSLKETQYF. The CDR3 bases are TGTGCCAGCAGCCGCGGACAGAGCCTGAAAGAGACCCAGTACTTC.

V and J are TRBV27 and TRBJ1-5; D may be TRBD1 (5 bases). The CDR3 sequence is 13 residues long. Per the germline V gene, CDR1 is MNHEY and CDR2 is SMNVEV (reference sequence). V gave up 6 bases and J gave up 3 bases, with 9 bases separating them. The CDR3 loop is CASSQGYNQPQHF. In DNA form, the CDR3 reads TGTGCCAGCAGCCAGGGTTACAATCAGCCCCAGCATTTT.

This sequence joins TRBV3-1 (or the pseudogene TRBV3-2) and TRBJ1-3; TRBD1 might be the D (6 bases). This CDR3 spans 15 amino acids. Trimming removed 6 bases at V and 4 bases at J, with 16 bases between. Germline CDR1 LGHDT, CDR2 YNNKEL (reference sequence). The CDR3 is CASSEGDPGGNTIYF. In DNA, the CDR3 is TGTGCCAGCAGTGAGGGGGATCCTGGGGGAAACACCATATATTTT.

The chain carries TRBV5-1 and TRBJ1-4; a weak D match, TRBD1 (5 bases). CDR1 and CDR2 (germline): SGHRS, YFSETQ. V lost 4 bases, J lost 0 bases, and 13 bases lay in between. CDR3 length: 16 residues. The CDR3, as DNA: TGCGCCAGCAGCCCCGATGGGGGGACAACTAATGAAAAACTGTTTTTT. Its translation: CASSPDGGTTNEKLFF.

This rearrangement joins TRBV18 to TRBJ2-7; TRBD1 agrees at 8 bases. In germline, CDR1 is KGHSH, CDR2 LQKENI. V shed 3 bases, J shed 4 bases, and the junction held 8 bases outside the gene matches. The CDR3 is made up of 15 amino acids. The CDR3 DNA follows: TGTGCCAGCTCACCCCCCCCCGACAGGGGTTACGAGCAGTACTTC. The encoded protein is CASSPPPDRGYEQYF.

This clone was detected only a few times. The chain is built from TRBV4-3 and TRBJ2-2; TRBD2 matches 10 bases. Germline V lookup: CDR1 LGHNA, CDR2 YSLEER. The V gene end was trimmed by 5 bases and the J gene end by 2 bases; junction bases not matched to a gene: 14. This CDR3 has 19 residues. The CDR3 DNA is TGCGCCAGCAGCAGAAGGGTGGATGGACTAGCGGATAACACCGGGGAGCTGTTTTTT. Residues: CASSRRVDGLADNTGELFF.

This clone was seen once. V gene TRBV30 combines with J gene TRBJ2-3; D possibly corresponds to TRBD2 (6 bases). Per the germline V gene, CDR1 is GTSNPN and CDR2 is SVGIG (reference sequence). The CDR3 is made up of 14 amino acids. V shed 0 bases and J shed 2 bases, with 9 bases lying between them. CDR3 sequence reads: CAWSVGGNTDTQYF. The CDR3 nucleotides read TGTGCCTGGAGTGTCGGGGGAAACACAGATACGCAGTATTTT.

The rearrangement links TRBV5-1 to TRBJ1-2; D gene uncertain. The CDR3 runs 12 residues. V was trimmed by 5 bases and J by 2 bases, leaving 7 bases between them. CDR1 is SGHRS, CDR2 YFSETQ, per germline. CDR3 region: CASSQENYGYTF. The CDR3 region has the DNA TGCGCCAGCAGTCAGGAAAACTATGGCTACACCTTC.

This chain joins TRBV5-1 and TRBJ1-1; D is possibly TRBD1 (6 bases). This CDR3 has 16 residues. CDR1 and CDR2 from the germline V gene are SGHRS and YFSETQ. V was shortened by 0 bases and J by 0 bases, with 12 bases between the two germline ends. DNA for the CDR3: TGCGCCAGCAGCTTGGCCCGGGACAACTTGAACACTGAAGCTTTCTTT. Amino acids: CASSLARDNLNTEAFF.

Only one count was recorded for this clone. For the CDR3, the DNA is TGTGCCAGCAGTCCCTTTAGCGGGGCATCAGATACGCAGTATTTT. Protein sequence: CASSPFSGASDTQYF. This chain links TRBV6-5 with TRBJ2-3, with TRBD2 matching 8 bases. V was pared by 5 bases and J by 4 bases, with 8 bases of the junction left unmatched. The CDR3 consists of 15 residues. Germline CDR1 reads MNHEY; CDR2 reads SVGAGI.